Here is one T cell receptor beta chain with its context. The entry originates in a study of blood T cell repertoires in COVID-19. Study overall: There were acute and convalescent COVID-19 samples, and they came from the United States, Italy and Spain. From T cells, B-cell-depleted T cells, or PBMCs came the material, which was cDNA or gDNA.

J was trimmed by 3 bases and V by 5 bases; bases with no gene match: 7. The length of the CDR3 is 14 residues. Germline CDR1 and CDR2: MNHEY and SMNVEV (reference sequence). Original data processing: Estimates of nucleated cell counts were drawn from the amplification of reference gene primers. TCRdb's table, derived via immunoSEQ multiplex PCR, lists solely in-frame clones and lacks some. V, J and clone size are those of that table, while D and trimming were read from the DNA. This table has 120,000 to 150,000 clones, 84% appearing once. The V call is TRBV27, the J call TRBJ2-7; 7 positions match TRBD1. This TCR derives from a human donor in a cohort sampled during active COVID-19. The sample consisted of peripheral blood. CDR3 in amino acids: CASSTIRQGYEQYF. The DNA for the CDR3 is TGTGCCAGCAGTACCATTCGACAGGGCTACGAGCAGTACTTC.